This T cell receptor (beta chain) was obtained from a study of regulatory T cells in long-lasting Graves disease. Construction of the TCR beta libraries employed iRepertoire HTBI primers in conjunction with Arm-PCR of CDR3 regions. TCRdb called the multiplex PCR reads again in MiXCR, with one record for every CDR3 protein. The sample has about 540,000 distinct CDR3 sequences, roughly 13% seen once; the top ten hold 8% to 10%. This CDR3 has 18 amino acids. Germline CDR1 reads LNHNV; CDR2 reads YYDKDF (reference sequence). V gave up 3 bases and J gave up 3 bases; unmatched junction bases: 16. This clonotype was counted a few times. Time point: newly diagnosed GD, antithyroid drugs for less than 3 months. The TCR library was prepared using RNA isolated from PBMCs. This sample also appeared in a second study, on T cells in Graves' hyperthyroidism and ophthalmopathy.

This receptor was identified in a man aged 25 to 40 with Graves disease. The J gene is TRBJ2-5, the V gene TRBV15; TRBD2 matches at 7 bases. The specimen was peripheral blood mononuclear cells (PBMCs), collected at new diagnosis, from a patient treated with antithyroid drugs. The CDR3 nucleotides read TGTGCCACCAGCAGTATCGAACTAGCGCCCAAACGAAAAGAGACCCAGTACTTC. Translated, it gives CATSSIELAPKRKETQYF.